This entry features one TCR beta chain sequence. The data were obtained in a study of blood T cell repertoires in COVID-19. Study information: The United States, Italy and Spain supplied acute and convalescent COVID-19 samples.

Germline V gene sequence: CDR1 SGHRS, CDR2 YFSETQ. There are 17 residues in the CDR3. Trimming removed 1 base from V and 0 bases from J, with 16 bases in between. A Seattle source enrolled patients during active infection and followed them longitudinally. Methods used by the authors: How many nucleated cells were present was estimated from reference gene primer amplification. TCRdb keeps only in-frame clones here, not all; method: immunoSEQ multiplex PCR. That table furnishes V, J and clone size, whereas the DNA furnished D and trimming. The data contain 250,000 to 300,000 clones, around 90% of them singletons.

The rearrangement links TRBV5-1 to TRBJ1-1; D might be TRBD1 (6 bases). Sequenced sample: peripheral blood. This clonotype was sampled from a woman aged 60-70 years with COVID-19, enrolled during active disease. CDR3 residues: CASSLNRVGLMNTEAFF. The CDR3 bases are TGCGCCAGCAGCTTGAACAGGGTGGGATTAATGAACACTGAAGCTTTCTTT. Full variable domain (missing parts from reference TRBV5-1 and TRBJ1-1): KAGVTQTPRYLIKTRGQQVTLSCSPISGHRSVSWYQQTPGQGLQFLFEYFSETQRNKGNFPGRFSGRQFSNSRSEMNVSTLELGDSALYLCASSLNRVGLMNTEAFFGQGTRLTVV.